Sequencing of this TCR beta chain was carried out in a study of T-cell reconstitution after alpha-beta-depleted transplantation in children. The CDR3 extends over 14 amino acids. Per the germline V gene, CDR1 is ENHRY and CDR2 is SYGVKD. Losses at the gene ends were 6 bases for V and 6 bases for J; bases not matched to a gene: 3. This clonotype was recorded many times. Unique molecular identifiers were built into the TCRbeta library. Each CDR3 protein gets one entry after TCRdb re-called the PCR reads with MiXCR. Here the sample spans about 360,000 distinct CDR3 sequences, about an eighth being singletons.

The specimen was PBMCs, collected from the stem cell graft. V usage is TRBV10-3 and J usage is TRBJ2-1; 12 positions agree with TRBD2. This clonotype was obtained from a human donor who donated a stem cell graft to a child with Fanconi anemia. The CDR3 sequence: CAIRGTSGLNEQFF. The CDR3 DNA sequence: TGTGCCATCAGGGGGACTAGCGGGCTCAATGAGCAGTTCTTC.